Each of the 3 T cell receptor beta chains below was sequenced from the same sample in a study of T cells after yellow fever vaccination. MiXCR, applied by TCRdb to the 5' RACE reads, yields one record per CDR3 protein. The sample has under 200,000 distinct CDR3 sequences; 6% to 7.5% are singletons. Sequenced material: CD4+ T cells sorted from PBMCs, taken 4 to 6 days after the first yellow fever vaccination. Every receptor here comes from a man aged 18 to 30 who received the YFV17D yellow fever vaccine.

The J gene is TRBJ2-3, the V gene TRBV6-5; D possibly corresponds to TRBD1 (6 bases). The germline V gene has CDR1 MNHEY and CDR2 SVGAGI. The CDR3 covers 14 residues. V lost 4 bases, J lost 2 bases, and 10 bases lay in between. DNA for the CDR3: TGTGCCAGCAGTTTCGACAGGTTCACAGATACGCAGTATTTT. This translates into CASSFDRFTDTQYF.

This clonotype has ten or more counts. The chain combines TRBV5-1 with TRBJ2-1; TRBD2 matches 8 bases. V shed 8 bases, J shed 2 bases, and the junction held 6 bases outside the gene matches. The CDR3 loop spans 14 amino acids. Germline CDR1 and CDR2: SGHRS and YFSETQ. Here the CDR3 reads CASGGAGAYNEQFF. The CDR3 DNA sequence: TGCGCCAGTGGAGGAGCGGGGGCCTACAATGAGCAGTTCTTC.

This clonotype appeared many times. The chain joins TRBV5-1 to TRBJ2-1, with 10 bases that match TRBD2. Germline assignment: CDR1 SGHRS and CDR2 YFSETQ. The CDR3 covers 16 residues. Unmatched junction bases numbered 4, after V lost 0 bases and J lost 4 bases. CDR3 bases: TGCGCCAGCAGCTTGGCTTCTAGCGGGGGATACAATGAGCAGTTCTTC. It specifies CASSLASSGGYNEQFF.